Listed below are T cell receptor beta chains from one sample, sequenced in a study of T cell responses to AZD1222 COVID-19 vaccine. Sequencing was performed with immunoSEQ multiplex PCR; in TCRdb, only in-frame clones are kept and a portion is missing. The data contain 200,000 or so clones, around 87% of them singletons. Material: peripheral blood, obtained on day 0 of MenACWY control vaccination. These receptors were collected from an adult in good health. The CDR3 runs from the conserved cysteine through the conserved F or W. The D gene is left open where the match is weak. Clone size is given for some rows only: seen once, a few or many times, or a class if the clone is expanded.

CDR3nt,CDR3aa,d_gene,abundance,j_gene,v_gene
TGTGCCAGCACGCGGGCTAGCTCCTACGAGCAGTACTTC,CASTRASSYEQYF,.,.,TRBJ2-7,TRBV28
TGTGCCAGCATCAGGGACACTGAAGCTTTCTTT,CASIRDTEAFF,.,few,TRBJ1-1,TRBV12-3/TRBV12-4
TGTGCCAGCAGCTCTTACAGGGGGCAGACCTACGAGCAGTACTTC,CASSSYRGQTYEQYF,TRBD1,.,TRBJ2-7,TRBV5-4
TGCAGCGTTGACATGGGACAGTCCCTTGGCTACACCTTC,CSVDMGQSLGYTF,TRBD1,.,TRBJ1-2,TRBV29-1
TGCGCCAGCAGCTTGGGCACCGGGGGGACCACTGAAGCTTTCTTT,CASSLGTGGTTEAFF,.,.,TRBJ1-1,TRBV5-1
TGTGCCAGCAGTCGTAAAAGGGATGGGCAGCCCCAGCATTTT,CASSRKRDGQPQHF,.,.,TRBJ1-5,TRBV6-5
TGTGCCAGCAGTTTAACAGACAATCAGCCCCAGCATTTT,CASSLTDNQPQHF,.,few,TRBJ1-5,TRBV12-3/TRBV12-4
TGTGCCAGCAGCCCGGGACTAGCAGGGGAGACCCAGTACTTC,CASSPGLAGETQYF,TRBD2,.,TRBJ2-5,TRBV7-9
TGTGCCAGCAGTCCCGGGGGGCGGGAGGCATACGAGCAGTACTTC,CASSPGGREAYEQYF,TRBD2,.,TRBJ2-7,TRBV28
TGTGCCAGCAGTTTGGTAGCGGGGAGAGATGAGCAGTTCTTC,CASSLVAGRDEQFF,TRBD2,.,TRBJ2-1,TRBV28
TGCAGCGTTGGCCAGGCTTATAATTCACCCCTCCACTTT,CSVGQAYNSPLHF,.,once,TRBJ1-6,TRBV29-1
TGTGCCTCGGGGAAGTATTCGAACACCGGGGAGCTGTTTTTT,CASGKYSNTGELFF,.,.,TRBJ2-2,TRBV6-5
TGTGCCAGCAGCCAAATGGGACGAATTGGCGGGGAGCTGTTTTTT,CASSQMGRIGGELFF,.,.,TRBJ2-2,TRBV5-6
TGTGCCAGCAGGGACTGGGAATACACAGATACGCAGTATTTT,CASRDWEYTDTQYF,.,.,TRBJ2-3,TRBV27
TGCGCCAGCAGCTTGGATCCCCCCTCCTACGAGCAGTACTTC,CASSLDPPSYEQYF,.,.,TRBJ2-7,TRBV5-1
TGTGCCAGCAGGCGGGAAGGGGGCCACGAGCAGTACTTC,CASRREGGHEQYF,.,.,TRBJ2-7,TRBV7-9
TGCGCCAGCAGCTTGATCGGGGGGCGGAACTATGGCTACACCTTC,CASSLIGGRNYGYTF,.,few,TRBJ1-2,TRBV5-1
TGTGCCGCCCAGGGAGGGTTCGGTTCACCCCTCCACTTT,CAAQGGFGSPLHF,.,.,TRBJ1-6,TRBV30
TGTGCCAGCAAGCGGGGGACAGGCTTTGACGATGGCTACACCTTC,CASKRGTGFDDGYTF,TRBD1,.,TRBJ1-2,TRBV2
TGTGCCAGCAGCTTAATGGATTCACCCCTCCACTTT,CASSLMDSPLHF,.,.,TRBJ1-6,TRBV7-2